These 20 T cell receptor beta chains originate from one sample sequenced in a study of human T cells and chemical hapten exposure. Time point noted: healthy volunteer bleed at 2 weeks. Blood, whole and unfractionated, served as the source for total RNA extraction. TCRdb recomputed calls from the RACE reads with MiXCR, one row per CDR3 protein. The profile shows 35,000 to 50,000 distinct CDR3 sequences, around 4.1% of them singletons. The sample consisted of whole blood. All receptors derive from a female donor in good health. Some clones in this sample may be carry-over from other donors' samples.

The table lists this clonotype with a few counts. The rearrangement links TRBV6-1 to TRBJ1-4; weak D call: TRBD1 (5 bases). Trimming stripped 5 bases from V and 7 bases from J, with 14 bases between. From germline, CDR1 is MNHNS and CDR2 SASEGT. This CDR3 is 14 amino acids long. This chain's CDR3 is CASSQTVDGEKLFF. The CDR3 DNA is TGTGCCAGCAGTCAGACAGTGGACGGTGAAAAACTGTTTTTT.

The sample holds many counts of this clonotype. The CDR3 here is CASSQDRPSPLHF. DNA of the CDR3: TGTGCCAGCAGCCAAGACCGGCCTTCACCCCTCCACTTT. The chain is built from TRBV14 and TRBJ1-6, with D unresolved. The germline V and J ends were trimmed by 0 bases and 9 bases, with 6 bases remaining between them. This CDR3 contains 13 residues. Looked up from germline, CDR1 is SGHDN and CDR2 is FVKESK.

This clonotype was observed many times. The rearrangement joins TRBV29-1 to TRBJ1-6, with D unresolved. Per germline, CDR1 SQVTM and CDR2 ANQGSEA. The CDR3 is made up of 14 amino acids. The germline V and J ends were trimmed by 6 bases and 7 bases, with 16 bases remaining between them. For the CDR3, the DNA is TGCAGCGTCCCAGTGCGGACCAGGAATTCACCCCTCCACTTT. The encoded protein is CSVPVRTRNSPLHF.

There are many counts of this clonotype. CDR3 DNA sequence: TGTGCCAGCAGCTTAGTCACCGGGACCACCTACGAGCAGTACTTC. It encodes CASSLVTGTTYEQYF. The V and J genes are TRBV11-1 and TRBJ2-7, with D perhaps given as TRBD1 or TRBD2 (5 bases each). V was pared by 1 base and J by 2 bases, with 12 bases between. The germline V gene encodes CDR1 SGHAT and CDR2 FQDESV (reference sequence). This CDR3 region has 15 residues. The full variable domain, completed using reference TRBV11-1 and TRBJ2-7, is EAEVAQSPRYKITEKSQAVAFWCDPISGHATLYWYRQILGQGPELLVQFQDESVVDDSQLPKDRFSAERLKGVDSTLKIQPAELGDSAMYLCASSLVTGTTYEQYFGPGTRLTVT.

This clonotype was found many times. The chain recombines TRBV20-1 with TRBJ2-3, with D maybe TRBD1 (5 bases). The germline V gene encodes CDR1 DFQATT and CDR2 SNEGSKA (reference sequence). This CDR3 spans 16 amino acids. Trimming pared 1 base from V and 3 bases from J, leaving 17 bases between. The CDR3 reads CSARVLRGMGTDTQYF. As DNA, the CDR3 is TGCAGTGCTAGAGTTTTAAGGGGAATGGGGACAGATACGCAGTATTTT.

This clonotype was recorded only once. A single base separates this from a much larger clone, so it may be a read error. This rearrangement joins TRBV7-8 to TRBJ1-4; the D is unclear. The germline gives CDR1 SGHVS, CDR2 FQNEAQ. V dropped 2 bases and J dropped 8 bases, with 12 bases sitting between them. The CDR3 contains 14 residues. The CDR3 DNA reads as TGTGCCAGCAGCTTAACACGGGGTTGGGAAAAACTGTTTTTT. Translating gives CASSLTRGWEKLFF. Full variable domain (outside the CDR3, taken from reference TRBV7-8 and TRBJ1-4): GAGVSQSPRYKVAKRGQDVALRCDPISGHVSLFWYQQALGQGPEFLTYFQNEAQLDKSGLPSDRFFAERPEGSVSTLKIQRTQQEDSAVYLCASSLTRGWEKLFFGSGTQLSVL.

For the CDR3, the DNA is TGTGCCAGCTCACCACAGGGGACAGGGGTCTCTCGAAGCAATCAGCCCCAGCATTTT. This encodes CASSPQGTGVSRSNQPQHF. The V call is TRBV18, the J call TRBJ1-5, with TRBD1 matching over 10 bases. The CDR3 runs to 19 residues. CDR1 KGHSH and CDR2 LQKENI come from the germline V gene. Trimming at V came to 1 base and at J to 1 base, leaving 10 bases not matched to a gene.

Here the CDR3 DNA reads TGTGCCAGCAGTTACCCAAGCGGGGGGCCCGGAGGCACAGATACGCAGTATTTT. Amino acid sequence: CASSYPSGGPGGTDTQYF. This sequence joins TRBV6-5 and TRBJ2-3, with 9 bases matching TRBD2. Germline CDR1 and CDR2: MNHEY and SVGAGI. The CDR3 is 18 residues long. J was trimmed by 1 base and V by 2 bases; bases with no gene match: 10.

The chain has TRBV7-2 and TRBJ2-3, with D perhaps matching TRBD1 (5 bases). Germline CDR1 is SGHTA and CDR2 is FQGNSA. The CDR3 is made up of 15 amino acids. Trimming removed 1 base at V and 2 bases at J, with 10 bases between. The CDR3: CASSLDQGNTDTQYF. The CDR3 DNA is TGTGCCAGCAGCTTAGATCAGGGAAACACAGATACGCAGTATTTT.

This clonotype has ten or more counts. A junction boundary mismatches the germline segment, possibly from a read error. CDR3 protein: CASTNRNEPQHF. CDR3 nucleotide sequence: TGTGCCAGCACAAACCGCAATGAGCCCCAGCATTTT. This chain links TRBV12-3 or TRBV12-4 with TRBJ1-5; D remains ambiguous. The CDR3 is made up of 12 amino acids.

This clonotype was observed many times. The V and J genes are TRBV20-1 and TRBJ1-1, with TRBD1 matching over 7 bases. The CDR3 extends over 12 amino acids. Trimming cost V 4 bases and J 7 bases; bases outside gene matches: 6. The germline V gene has CDR1 DFQATT and CDR2 SNEGSKA (reference sequence). CDR3 loop: CSATSGGGEAFF. In DNA form, the CDR3 reads TGCAGTGCTACCTCAGGGGGTGGTGAAGCTTTCTTT.

With respect to this clonotype: A much bigger clone sits one base away, suggesting this may be a read error. The genes are TRBV29-1 and TRBJ1-1; 7 bases map to TRBD1. This CDR3 region has 12 residues. The germline V gene has CDR1 SQVTM and CDR2 ANQGSEA. Losses at the gene ends were 7 bases for V and 5 bases for J; bases not matched to a gene: 7. The CDR3 protein is CSGNQGGTEAFF. CDR3 DNA: TGCAGCGGGAACCAGGGGGGTACTGAAGCTTTCTTT.

A note on this clonotype: This may arise from a read error, as a much more abundant clone is one base away. The chain joins TRBV20-1 to TRBJ2-7, with 7 bases aligning to TRBD1. With V trimmed by 4 bases and J by 4 bases, 7 bases remained unmatched. Germline V gives CDR1 DFQATT, CDR2 SNEGSKA (reference sequence). The CDR3 covers 13 residues. DNA for the CDR3: TGCAGTGCTAAAAAGACAGGGTCTTACGAGCAGTACTTC. It specifies CSAKKTGSYEQYF.

This clonotype was observed at least ten times. This chain joins TRBV6-1 and TRBJ2-6; tentatively, D is TRBD2 (6 bases). The germline V gene encodes CDR1 MNHNS and CDR2 SASEGT. V was trimmed by 8 bases and J by 2 bases, leaving 19 bases between them. This CDR3 has 17 residues. CDR3 sequence: CASHLWDFPPGANVLTF. CDR3 sequence (DNA): TGTGCCAGCCACCTGTGGGACTTCCCCCCTGGGGCCAACGTCCTGACTTTC.

At least ten counts were recorded for this clonotype. The rearrangement uses TRBV14 and TRBJ1-2, with 8 nucleotides matching TRBD1. The CDR3 covers 13 residues. CDR1 SGHDN and CDR2 FVKESK come from the germline V gene. The V gene end was trimmed by 1 base and the J gene end by 5 bases; junction bases not matched to a gene: 0. CDR3 sequence (DNA): TGTGCCAGCAGCCAAGGACAGGGGTATGGCTACACCTTC. Protein: CASSQGQGYGYTF.

This clonotype was recorded many times. The chain combines TRBV7-6 with TRBJ1-4; 7 bases line up with TRBD1. There are 14 residues in the CDR3. Germline V gives CDR1 SGHVS, CDR2 FNYEAQ. The junction had 2 bases not matched to a gene; V was cut back by 2 bases and J by 5 bases. The chain's CDR3 is CASSLTTGNEKLFF. DNA for the CDR3: TGTGCCAGCAGCTTAACGACAGGGAATGAAAAACTGTTTTTT.

The sample holds many counts of this clonotype. The gene calls are TRBV10-3 and TRBJ1-4, with D possibly being TRBD1 (5 bases). This CDR3 has 14 amino acids. V lost 3 bases to trimming and J lost 8 bases, with 13 bases between them. Germline V lookup: CDR1 ENHRY, CDR2 SYGVKD. Here the CDR3 reads CAISEHGGGEKLFF. The CDR3 coding sequence is TGTGCCATCAGTGAACATGGGGGTGGCGAAAAACTGTTTTTT.

This clonotype was seen only a few times. V usage is TRBV11-2 and J usage is TRBJ2-7; unclear D gene. The V gene lost 3 bases and the J gene lost 6 bases, with 15 bases spanning the gap. CDR1 SGHAT and CDR2 FQNNGV come from the germline V gene. This CDR3 is 14 amino acids long. The CDR3 reads CASSFNPGGVEQYF. DNA of the CDR3: TGTGCCAGCAGCTTTAACCCGGGCGGAGTCGAGCAGTACTTC.

This clonotype was counted at least ten times. This chain links TRBV6-2 or TRBV6-3 with TRBJ1-5; tentatively, D is TRBD1 (6 bases). The germline V gene encodes CDR1 MNHEY and CDR2 SVGEGT. V was clipped by 2 bases and J by 2 bases, with 7 bases between them. This CDR3 has 14 amino acids. The CDR3 loop is CASSYGGGNQPQHF. The DNA of the CDR3 is TGTGCCAGCAGTTACGGGGGCGGCAATCAGCCCCAGCATTTT.

This clonotype was recorded many times. The chain uses TRBV18 and TRBJ1-4, with D tentatively TRBD1 (5 bases). The germline V and J ends were trimmed by 8 bases and 8 bases, with 15 bases remaining between them. The CDR3 is 13 residues long. The germline V gene has CDR1 KGHSH and CDR2 LQKENI. CDR3 DNA: TGTGCCAGCGCTGCCGGGAGGGACGAAAAACTGTTTTTT. This encodes CASAAGRDEKLFF.